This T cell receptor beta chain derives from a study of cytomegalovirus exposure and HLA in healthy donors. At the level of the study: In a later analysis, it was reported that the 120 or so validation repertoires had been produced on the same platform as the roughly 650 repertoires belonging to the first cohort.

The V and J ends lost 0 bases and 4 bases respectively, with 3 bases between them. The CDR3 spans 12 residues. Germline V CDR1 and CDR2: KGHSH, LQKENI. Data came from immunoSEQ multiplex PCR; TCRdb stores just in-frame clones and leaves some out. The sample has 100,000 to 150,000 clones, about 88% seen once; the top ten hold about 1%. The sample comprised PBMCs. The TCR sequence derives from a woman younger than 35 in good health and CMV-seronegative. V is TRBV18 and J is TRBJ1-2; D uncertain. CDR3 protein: CASSPPAYGYTF. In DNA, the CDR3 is TGTGCCAGCTCACCACCGGCCTATGGCTACACCTTC.